What follows are 31 T cell receptor beta chains derived from one specimen sequenced in a study of cytomegalovirus exposure and HLA in healthy donors. TCRdb's copy holds only in-frame clones and misses some; the assay was immunoSEQ multiplex PCR. The table has roughly 220,000 clones, approximately 80% seen once. Sequenced material: PBMCs. Receptor source: a woman between 25 and 40 years old in good health and CMV-seropositive.

The chain recombines TRBV27 with TRBJ1-1, with D tentatively TRBD1 (6 bases). From germline, CDR1 is MNHEY and CDR2 SMNVEV (reference sequence). Trimming cost V 2 bases and J 1 base, with 11 bases left between them. This CDR3 region has 15 residues. The CDR3 bases are TGTGCCAGCAGTTTACCAGGGGAGGAGAACACTGAAGCTTTCTTT. Translation gives CASSLPGEENTEAFF.

This chain links TRBV4-2 with TRBJ2-1; D is unresolved. The CDR3 covers 13 residues. From germline, CDR1 is LGHNA and CDR2 YNFKEQ. The ends were cut back, 0 bases at V and 7 bases at J, with 7 bases in the middle. The DNA of the CDR3 is TGTGCCAGCAGCCAAGAGCCCCCGAATGAGCAGTTCTTC. Translating gives CASSQEPPNEQFF.

This clone was seen more than once but under ten times. The gene calls are TRBV7-2 and TRBJ2-2; D tentatively reads TRBD1 or TRBD2 (5 bases each). V was pared by 0 bases and J by 0 bases, with 5 bases between. This CDR3 is built from 15 residues. Germline CDR1 SGHTA, CDR2 FQGNSA. CDR3 bases: TGTGCCAGCAGCTTAGCGGGACCGAACACCGGGGAGCTGTTTTTT. This gives the protein CASSLAGPNTGELFF. The variable domain in full, with the rest retrieved from reference TRBV7-2 and TRBJ2-2, is GAGVSQSPSNKVTEKGKDVELRCDPISGHTALYWYRQSLGQGLEFLIYFQGNSAPDKSGLPSDRFSAERTGGSVSTLTIQRTQQEDSAVYLCASSLAGPNTGELFFGEGSRLTVL.

The chain carries TRBV5-1 and TRBJ1-2; D gene ambiguous. The CDR3 is made up of 14 amino acids. Trimming took 4 bases from V and 3 from J, leaving 13 bases between them. Germline-derived CDR1 and CDR2 are SGHRS and YFSETQ. CDR3 coding DNA: TGCGCCAGCAGCCTACGGCAGAACGACTATGGCTACACCTTC. It specifies CASSLRQNDYGYTF.

This chain joins TRBV30 and TRBJ1-3, with D possibly matching TRBD1 (5 bases). Trimming stripped 2 bases from V and 0 bases from J, with 5 bases between. Per germline, CDR1 GTSNPN and CDR2 SVGIG (reference sequence). The CDR3 runs to 13 residues. CDR3 coding DNA: TGTGCCTGGAGTCAGGGCTCTGGAAACACCATATATTTT. Protein: CAWSQGSGNTIYF.

This clone has just one count. This chain links TRBV12-5 with TRBJ1-1; no clear D. The germline V and J ends were trimmed by 2 bases and 2 bases, with 6 bases remaining between them. This CDR3 is built from 13 residues. Germline V gives CDR1 LGHNT, CDR2 FRNRAP. The CDR3 DNA is TGTGCTAGTGGTTTGAAAAGTAACACTGAAGCTTTCTTT. Protein: CASGLKSNTEAFF.

V is TRBV5-1 and J is TRBJ2-7; D possibly matches TRBD1 or TRBD2 (5 bases each). From germline, CDR1 is SGHRS and CDR2 YFSETQ. The CDR3 consists of 13 residues. Trimming pared 2 bases from V and 3 bases from J, leaving 9 bases between. This CDR3 reads CASSFEGNYEQYF. CDR3 nucleotide sequence: TGCGCCAGCAGCTTCGAGGGGAACTACGAGCAGTACTTC.

This clone is a singleton in its sample. The chain employs TRBV10-3 and TRBJ2-3, with 7 positions matching TRBD2. Trimming took 6 bases from V and 9 from J; bases not matched to a gene: 18. This CDR3 contains 16 residues. Germline loops: CDR1 ENHRY, CDR2 SYGVKD. CDR3 region: CAIRVAASGNLGTQYF. The DNA of the CDR3 is TGTGCCATCAGGGTCGCGGCTAGCGGCAACCTGGGGACGCAGTATTTT.

As DNA, the CDR3 is TGTGCCAGCAGCTCACAGGGGCAGAGGGACGAGACCCAGTACTTC. Protein sequence: CASSSQGQRDETQYF. V gene TRBV7-9 combines with J gene TRBJ2-5; 7 nucleotides line up with TRBD1. This CDR3 contains 15 residues. CDR1 is SEHNR and CDR2 is FQNEAQ in the germline V gene (reference sequence). V was pared by 4 bases and J by 5 bases, with 10 bases of the junction left unmatched.

This chain uses TRBV6-4 with TRBJ2-3, with a possible D match to TRBD1 (6 bases). CDR1 and CDR2 (germline): MRHNA, SNTAGT. V was pared by 0 bases and J by 0 bases, with 10 bases between. The CDR3 is 16 amino acids. The CDR3 bases are TGTGCCAGCAGTGACTCTGGGGGCAGTAGCACAGATACGCAGTATTTT. It codes for CASSDSGGSSTDTQYF.

The chain couples TRBV29-1 to TRBJ2-3; a possible D gene is TRBD1 (5 bases). V lost 8 bases and J 1 base, leaving 19 bases between the germline ends. Germline V CDR1 and CDR2: SQVTM, ANQGSEA. The CDR3 contains 15 residues. The CDR3 loop reads CSLAGSRQGTDTQYF. CDR3 sequence (DNA): TGCAGCCTTGCAGGGTCCCGGCAGGGCACAGATACGCAGTATTTT.

V is TRBV30 and J is TRBJ2-3; D unclear. The CDR3 length is 13 residues. CDR1 is GTSNPN and CDR2 is SVGIG in the germline V gene (reference sequence). The ends were cut back, 4 bases at V and 4 bases at J, with 12 bases in the middle. CDR3 coding DNA: TGTGCCTGGAACCGAATTATGCCAGATACGCAGTATTTT. Translated, it gives CAWNRIMPDTQYF.

This chain links TRBV28 with TRBJ2-7; 10 bases are shared with TRBD2. This CDR3 has 15 residues. CDR1 is MDHEN and CDR2 is SYDVKM in the germline V gene. V dropped 5 bases and J dropped 3; count of bases not matched to a gene: 7. This chain's CDR3 is CASSERSGRNYEQYF. The CDR3 nucleotides read TGTGCCAGCAGTGAACGTAGCGGGAGGAACTACGAGCAGTACTTC.

This rearrangement joins TRBV11-2 to TRBJ1-5; D is ambiguous. V dropped 5 bases and J dropped 3 bases, with 14 bases sitting between them. Germline values: CDR1 SGHAT, CDR2 FQNNGV. The CDR3 is made up of 15 amino acids. CDR3 nucleotides: TGTGCCAGCAGCCCGAGCGGGGATCCCAATCAGCCCCAGCATTTT. It specifies CASSPSGDPNQPQHF.

This clone was counted a single time. The chain is built from TRBV5-6 and TRBJ1-1, with D tentatively TRBD1 (5 bases). The CDR3 loop spans 11 amino acids. The V end lost 6 bases, the J end lost 5 bases, and 8 bases lay between the germline ends. Germline V CDR1 and CDR2: SGHDT, YYEEEE. CDR3 residues: CASIGVTEAFF. CDR3 nucleotides: TGTGCCAGCATAGGGGTGACTGAAGCTTTCTTT.

The J gene is TRBJ2-7, the V gene TRBV6-5; either TRBD1 or TRBD2 may fit D (5 bases each). Germline loops: CDR1 MNHEY, CDR2 SVGAGI. V shed 6 bases and J shed 5 bases, with 14 bases lying between them. This CDR3 comprises 13 residues. CDR3 sequence: CASSLRDDDEQYF. The CDR3, as DNA: TGTGCCAGCAGCTTACGGGACGACGACGAGCAGTACTTC.

The DNA of the CDR3 is TGTGCCAGCAGCCTCGGGGCGGCCCGACCCTACGAGCAGTACTTC. Encoded protein: CASSLGAARPYEQYF. The chain combines TRBV7-6 with TRBJ2-7; the D gene could be TRBD1 or TRBD2 (5 bases each). The CDR3 has 15 residues. Germline V gene data show CDR1 as SGHVS and CDR2 as FNYEAQ. Trimming took 5 bases from V and 2 from J, leaving 16 bases between them.

A single count supports this clone. The V and J genes are TRBV27 and TRBJ2-7, with 10 nucleotides matching TRBD1. Germline V gene sequence: CDR1 MNHEY, CDR2 SMNVEV (reference sequence). The length of the CDR3 is 14 residues. Trimming removed 5 bases from V and 3 bases from J; junction bases left unmatched: 4. In DNA, the CDR3 is TGTGCCAGCAGTCTCCGGGACAGGGGCTACGAGCAGTACTTC. Its translation: CASSLRDRGYEQYF.

The chain joins TRBV30 to TRBJ2-1, with D possibly being TRBD2 (6 bases). The CDR3 is made up of 14 amino acids. CDR1 is GTSNPN and CDR2 is SVGIG in the germline V gene (reference sequence). With 3 bases removed from V and 6 bases from J, the gap between germline ends came to 15 bases. The CDR3 sequence: CAWRVGGRVNEQFF. The CDR3 coding sequence is TGTGCCTGGAGAGTTGGAGGGAGAGTCAATGAGCAGTTCTTC. Full variable domain (missing parts from reference TRBV30 and TRBJ2-1): SQTIHQWPATLVQPVGSPLSLECTVEGTSNPNLYWYRQAAGRGLQLLFYSVGIGQISSEVPQNLSASRPQDRQFILSSKKLLLSDSGFYLCAWRVGGRVNEQFFGPGTRLTVL.

The CDR3 DNA is TGTGCCAGTAGTATTGGGGACAGAGCTACTGAAGCTTTCTTT. Translation: CASSIGDRATEAFF. The V call is TRBV19, the J call TRBJ1-1; 7 bases match TRBD1. CDR1 is LNHDA and CDR2 is SQIVND in the germline V gene (reference sequence). The CDR3 runs 14 residues. V shed 3 bases and J 5 bases; nucleotides not matched to a gene: 6.

The V call is TRBV6-1, the J call TRBJ2-7; 11 nucleotides agree with TRBD2. Germline lookup yields CDR1 MNHNS and CDR2 SASEGT. The CDR3 totals 14 residues. V lost 8 bases, J lost 4 bases, and 7 bases stayed unmatched. CDR3 sequence: CASEASGRYYEQYF. The DNA of the CDR3 is TGTGCCAGCGAAGCTAGCGGGAGGTATTACGAGCAGTACTTC.

This clone showed up just once. This sequence joins TRBV4-1 and TRBJ1-4; D is unclear. Trimming took off 7 bases at V and 7 bases at J, with 19 bases between the two ends. Looked up from germline, CDR1 is MGHRA and CDR2 is YSYEKL. The CDR3 length is 15 residues. The CDR3 nucleotides are TGCGCCAGCAAAGCCGTGGTGGGGAGGGTTGAAAAACTGTTTTTT. This gives the protein CASKAVVGRVEKLFF.

This clone was recorded a few times. The CDR3, as DNA: TGTGCCAGCAGCCGGACAGGGGAGCAGTACTTC. Translation: CASSRTGEQYF. V usage is TRBV27 and J usage is TRBJ2-7; TRBD1 agrees at 8 bases. This CDR3 is 11 amino acids long. V shed 6 bases and J 7 bases; nucleotides not matched to a gene: 2. The germline CDR1 and CDR2 sequences are MNHEY and SMNVEV (reference sequence).

This clone was picked up a small number of times. The rearrangement joins TRBV15 to TRBJ2-7; D not resolved. The CDR3 has 15 amino acids. V dropped 0 bases and J dropped 0 bases, with 9 bases sitting between them. CDR1 and CDR2 from the germline V gene are LNHNV and YYDKDF (reference sequence). The CDR3 region is CATSREGSSSYEQYF. In nucleotides, the CDR3 is TGTGCCACCAGCAGAGAAGGTAGCAGCTCCTACGAGCAGTACTTC. Supplemented by reference TRBV15 and TRBJ2-7, the full variable domain reads DAMVIQNPRYQVTQFGKPVTLSCSQTLNHNVMYWYQQKSSQAPKLLFHYYDKDFNNEADTPDNFQSRRPNTSFCFLDIRSPGLGDTAMYLCATSREGSSSYEQYFGPGTRLTVT.

V gene TRBV4-2 combines with J gene TRBJ1-3, with no clear D. V gave up 3 bases and J gave up 0 bases, with 12 bases separating them. This CDR3 spans 16 amino acids. From germline, CDR1 is LGHNA and CDR2 YNFKEQ. The CDR3 nucleotides read TGTGCCAGCAGCCAGCCTACAGCGGGCTCTGGAAACACCATATATTTT. This codes for CASSQPTAGSGNTIYF.

The chain joins TRBV28 to TRBJ1-1, with D tentatively TRBD1 (5 bases). The CDR3 has 12 residues. With 5 bases removed from V and 9 bases from J, the gap between germline ends came to 13 bases. Looked up from germline, CDR1 is MDHEN and CDR2 is SYDVKM. The chain's CDR3 is CASSGTGYKAFF. CDR3 DNA sequence: TGTGCCAGCAGTGGGACGGGATACAAAGCTTTCTTT.

The chain combines TRBV27 with TRBJ1-2; D is perhaps TRBD1 (6 bases). The CDR3 runs 14 residues. In germline, CDR1 is MNHEY, CDR2 SMNVEV (reference sequence). V shed 5 bases and J shed 3 bases, with 13 bases lying between them. The DNA of the CDR3 is TGTGCCAGCAGTCCAACGACAGGATACTATGGCTACACCTTC. It is translated as CASSPTTGYYGYTF.

The V gene is TRBV30, the J gene TRBJ1-2; D is unresolved. CDR1 is GTSNPN and CDR2 is SVGIG in the germline V gene (reference sequence). The length of the CDR3 is 11 residues. V was trimmed by 0 bases and J by 6 bases, leaving 5 bases between them. As DNA, the CDR3 is TGTGCCTGGAGTGTAAGGCATGGCTACACCTTC. The encoded protein is CAWSVRHGYTF.

The chain recombines TRBV9 with TRBJ2-2; D assignment may be TRBD1 or TRBD2 (5 bases each). Germline CDR1 SGDLS, CDR2 YYNGEE. V dropped 0 bases and J dropped 3 bases, with 9 bases sitting between them. This CDR3 region has 15 residues. The DNA for the CDR3 is TGTGCCAGCAGCGTAGGGGGACGAGACACCGGGGAGCTGTTTTTT. As protein: CASSVGGRDTGELFF.

This clone was found many times. V and J are TRBV6-1 and TRBJ2-3; 11 positions match TRBD1. V was clipped by 1 base and J by 4 bases; unmatched bases: 1. CDR1 is MNHNS, CDR2 SASEGT, per germline. The CDR3 has 15 residues. For the CDR3, the DNA is TGTGCCAGCAGTGAAGGGACAGGGGGCGCAGATACGCAGTATTTT. Protein sequence: CASSEGTGGADTQYF.

The table lists this clone with a few counts. This chain links TRBV7-3 with TRBJ1-2, with unresolved D. The CDR3 is 12 amino acids. V was pared by 2 bases and J by 6 bases, with 7 bases between. Per the germline V gene, CDR1 is SGHTA and CDR2 is FQGTGA. CDR3: CASSLPGDGYTF. The CDR3 DNA follows: TGTGCCAGCAGCTTACCCGGGGATGGCTACACCTTC.